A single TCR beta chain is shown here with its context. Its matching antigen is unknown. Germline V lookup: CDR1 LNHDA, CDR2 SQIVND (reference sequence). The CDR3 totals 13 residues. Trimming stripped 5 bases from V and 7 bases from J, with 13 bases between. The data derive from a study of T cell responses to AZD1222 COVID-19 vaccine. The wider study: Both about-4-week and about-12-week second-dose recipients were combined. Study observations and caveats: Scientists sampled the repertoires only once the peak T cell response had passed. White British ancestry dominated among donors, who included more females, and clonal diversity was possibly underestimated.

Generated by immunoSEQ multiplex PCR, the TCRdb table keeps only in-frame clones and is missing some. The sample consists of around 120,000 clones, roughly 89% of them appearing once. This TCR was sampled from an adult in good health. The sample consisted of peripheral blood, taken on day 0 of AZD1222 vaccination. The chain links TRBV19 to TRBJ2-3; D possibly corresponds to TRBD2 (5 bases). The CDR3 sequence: CASSPDTSYTQYF. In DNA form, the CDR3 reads TGTGCCAGTAGTCCAGATACTAGTTATACGCAGTATTTT.